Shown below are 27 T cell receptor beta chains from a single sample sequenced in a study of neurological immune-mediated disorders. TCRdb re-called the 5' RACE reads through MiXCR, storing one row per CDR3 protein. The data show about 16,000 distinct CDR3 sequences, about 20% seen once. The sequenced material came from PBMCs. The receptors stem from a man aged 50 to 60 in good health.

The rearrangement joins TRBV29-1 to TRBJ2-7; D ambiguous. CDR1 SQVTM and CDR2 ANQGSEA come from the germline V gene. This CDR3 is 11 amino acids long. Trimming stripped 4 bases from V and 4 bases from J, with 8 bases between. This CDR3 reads CSVGDIYEQYF. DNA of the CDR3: TGCAGCGTTGGTGACATTTACGAGCAGTACTTC.

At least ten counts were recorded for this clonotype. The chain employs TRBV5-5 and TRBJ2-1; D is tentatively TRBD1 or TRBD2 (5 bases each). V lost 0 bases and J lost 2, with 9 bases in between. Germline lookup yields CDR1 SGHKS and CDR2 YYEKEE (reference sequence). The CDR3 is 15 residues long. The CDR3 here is CASSLDGTTYNEQFF. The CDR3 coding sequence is TGTGCCAGCAGCTTGGACGGGACGACCTACAATGAGCAGTTCTTC.

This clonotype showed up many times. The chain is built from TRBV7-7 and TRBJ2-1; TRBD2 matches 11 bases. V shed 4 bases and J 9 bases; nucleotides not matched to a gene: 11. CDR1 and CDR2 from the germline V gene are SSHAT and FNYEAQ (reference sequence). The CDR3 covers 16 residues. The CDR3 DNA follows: TGTGCCAGCAGCTCAAACGAACTAGCGGGAGTAGGTGAGCAGTTCTTC. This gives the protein CASSSNELAGVGEQFF.

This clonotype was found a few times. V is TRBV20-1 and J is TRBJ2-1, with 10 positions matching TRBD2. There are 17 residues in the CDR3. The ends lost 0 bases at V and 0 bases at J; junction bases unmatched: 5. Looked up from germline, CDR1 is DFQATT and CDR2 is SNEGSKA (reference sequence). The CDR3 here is CSARDRTSGVSYNEQFF. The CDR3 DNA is TGCAGTGCTAGAGATCGGACTAGCGGAGTCTCCTACAATGAGCAGTTCTTC.

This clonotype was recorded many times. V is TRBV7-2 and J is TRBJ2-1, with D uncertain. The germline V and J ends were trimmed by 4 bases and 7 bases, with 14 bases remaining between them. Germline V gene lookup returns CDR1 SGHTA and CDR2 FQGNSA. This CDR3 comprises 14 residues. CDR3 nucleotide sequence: TGTGCCAGCAGCTCATGGACCACGGCGAATGAGCAGTTCTTC. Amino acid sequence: CASSSWTTANEQFF. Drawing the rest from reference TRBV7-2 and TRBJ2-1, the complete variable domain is GAGVSQSPSNKVTEKGKDVELRCDPISGHTALYWYRQSLGQGLEFLIYFQGNSAPDKSGLPSDRFSAERTGGSVSTLTIQRTQQEDSAVYLCASSSWTTANEQFFGPGTRLTVL.

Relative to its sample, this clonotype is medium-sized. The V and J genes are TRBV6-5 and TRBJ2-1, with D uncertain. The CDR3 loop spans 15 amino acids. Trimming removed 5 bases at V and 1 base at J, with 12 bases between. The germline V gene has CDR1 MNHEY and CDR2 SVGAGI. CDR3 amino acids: CASSRHTFSYNEQFF. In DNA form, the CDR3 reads TGTGCCAGCAGTCGGCACACTTTTTCCTACAATGAGCAGTTCTTC.

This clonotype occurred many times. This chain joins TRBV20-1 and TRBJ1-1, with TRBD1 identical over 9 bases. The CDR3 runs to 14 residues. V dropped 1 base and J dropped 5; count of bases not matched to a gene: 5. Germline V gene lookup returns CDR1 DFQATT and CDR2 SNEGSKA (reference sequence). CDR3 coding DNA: TGCAGTGCTAGAGGTACAGGGGGCGAAACTGAAGCTTTCTTT. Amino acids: CSARGTGGETEAFF.

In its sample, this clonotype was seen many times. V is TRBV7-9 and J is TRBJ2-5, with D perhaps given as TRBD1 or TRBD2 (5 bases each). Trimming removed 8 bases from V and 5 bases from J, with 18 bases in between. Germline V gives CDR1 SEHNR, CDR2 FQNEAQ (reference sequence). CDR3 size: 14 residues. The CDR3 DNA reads TGTGCCAGCGTTCCCCGGGACCTAGGGGAGACCCAGTACTTC. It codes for CASVPRDLGETQYF.

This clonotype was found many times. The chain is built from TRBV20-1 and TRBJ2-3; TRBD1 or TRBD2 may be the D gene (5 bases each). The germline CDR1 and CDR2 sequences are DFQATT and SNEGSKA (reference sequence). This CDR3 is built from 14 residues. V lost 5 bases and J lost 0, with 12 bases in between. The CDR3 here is CSAVRGPSTDTQYF. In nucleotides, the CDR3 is TGCAGTGCTGTAAGGGGACCAAGCACAGATACGCAGTATTTT.

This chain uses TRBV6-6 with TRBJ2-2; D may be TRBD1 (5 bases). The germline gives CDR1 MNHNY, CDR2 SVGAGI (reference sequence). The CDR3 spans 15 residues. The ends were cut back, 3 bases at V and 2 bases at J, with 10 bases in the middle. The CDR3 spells CASSYGQGNTGELFF. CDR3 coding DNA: TGTGCCAGCAGTTATGGCCAGGGAAACACCGGGGAGCTGTTTTTT.

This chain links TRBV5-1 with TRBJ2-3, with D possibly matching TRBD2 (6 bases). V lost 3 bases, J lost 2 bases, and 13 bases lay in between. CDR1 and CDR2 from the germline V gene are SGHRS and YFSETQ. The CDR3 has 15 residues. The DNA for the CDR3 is TGCGCCAGCAGCTCACTAGCAGTTACCACAGATACGCAGTATTTT. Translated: CASSSLAVTTDTQYF. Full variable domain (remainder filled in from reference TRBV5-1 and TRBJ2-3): KAGVTQTPRYLIKTRGQQVTLSCSPISGHRSVSWYQQTPGQGLQFLFEYFSETQRNKGNFPGRFSGRQFSNSRSEMNVSTLELGDSALYLCASSSLAVTTDTQYFGPGTRLTVL.

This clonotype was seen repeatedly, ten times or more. The CDR3 loop reads CSARTSGRYEQYF. The CDR3 nucleotides are TGCAGTGCTAGGACTAGCGGGAGGTACGAGCAGTACTTC. The chain combines TRBV20-1 with TRBJ2-7; TRBD2 matches at 13 bases. Germline V gives CDR1 DFQATT, CDR2 SNEGSKA (reference sequence). The CDR3 covers 13 residues. After removal of 3 bases from V and 4 bases from J, the junction contained 0 bases not matched to a gene.

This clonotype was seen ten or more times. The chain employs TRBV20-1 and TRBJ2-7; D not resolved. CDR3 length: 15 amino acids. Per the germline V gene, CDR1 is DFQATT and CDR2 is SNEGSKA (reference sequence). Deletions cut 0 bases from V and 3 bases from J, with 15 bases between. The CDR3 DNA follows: TGCAGTGCTAGAGATACCGGCAGAAGGGACTACGAGCAGTACTTC. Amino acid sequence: CSARDTGRRDYEQYF.

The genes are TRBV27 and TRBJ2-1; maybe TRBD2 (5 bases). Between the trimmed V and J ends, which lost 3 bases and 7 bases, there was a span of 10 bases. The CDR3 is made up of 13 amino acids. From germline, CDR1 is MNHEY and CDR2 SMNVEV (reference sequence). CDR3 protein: CASSFHRGNEQFF. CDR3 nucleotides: TGTGCCAGCAGTTTCCACAGAGGGAATGAGCAGTTCTTC.

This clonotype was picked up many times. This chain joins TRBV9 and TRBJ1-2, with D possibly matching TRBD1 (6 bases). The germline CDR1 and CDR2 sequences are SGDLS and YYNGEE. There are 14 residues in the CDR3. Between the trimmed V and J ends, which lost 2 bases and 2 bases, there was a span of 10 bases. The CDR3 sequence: CASSVGTSNYGYTF. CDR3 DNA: TGTGCCAGCAGCGTCGGGACATCCAACTATGGCTACACCTTC.

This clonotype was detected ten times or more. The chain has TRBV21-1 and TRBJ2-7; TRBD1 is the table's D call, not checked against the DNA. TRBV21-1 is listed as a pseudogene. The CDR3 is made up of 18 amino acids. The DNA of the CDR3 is TGTGCCAGCAGCATGGGACAGGGGACTAGCGGGAGTTACAACGAGCAGTACTTC. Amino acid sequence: CASSMGQGTSGSYNEQYF.

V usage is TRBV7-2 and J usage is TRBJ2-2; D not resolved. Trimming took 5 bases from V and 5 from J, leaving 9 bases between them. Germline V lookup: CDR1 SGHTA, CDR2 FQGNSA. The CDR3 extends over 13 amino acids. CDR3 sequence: CASSQSLTGELFF. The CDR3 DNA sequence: TGTGCCAGCAGCCAGTCGTTGACCGGGGAGCTGTTTTTT.

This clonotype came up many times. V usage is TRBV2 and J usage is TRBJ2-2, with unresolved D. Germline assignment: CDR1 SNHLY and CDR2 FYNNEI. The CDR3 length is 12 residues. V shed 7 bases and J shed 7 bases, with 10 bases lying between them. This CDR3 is CASKRDGGELFF. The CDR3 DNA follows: TGTGCCAGCAAAAGGGATGGCGGGGAGCTGTTTTTT.

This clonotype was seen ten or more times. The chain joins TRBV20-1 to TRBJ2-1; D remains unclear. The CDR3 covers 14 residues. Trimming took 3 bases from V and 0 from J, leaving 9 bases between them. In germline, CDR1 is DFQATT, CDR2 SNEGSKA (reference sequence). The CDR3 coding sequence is TGCAGTGCTAGTCCGCCCGGCTCCTACAATGAGCAGTTCTTC. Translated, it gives CSASPPGSYNEQFF.

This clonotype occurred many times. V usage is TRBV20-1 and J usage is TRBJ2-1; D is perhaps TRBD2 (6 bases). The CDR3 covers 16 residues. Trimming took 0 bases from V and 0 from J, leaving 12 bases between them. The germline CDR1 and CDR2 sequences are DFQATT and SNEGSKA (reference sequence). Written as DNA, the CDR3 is TGCAGTGCTAGAGATCCGGAGGGCAACTCCTACAATGAGCAGTTCTTC. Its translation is CSARDPEGNSYNEQFF.

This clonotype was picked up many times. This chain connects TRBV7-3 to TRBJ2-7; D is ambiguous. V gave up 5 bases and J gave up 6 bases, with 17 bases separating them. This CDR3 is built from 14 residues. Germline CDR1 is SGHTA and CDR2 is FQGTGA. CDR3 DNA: TGTGCCAGCAGCCCCGGTAGGGCTAGTGTCGAGCAGTACTTC. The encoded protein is CASSPGRASVEQYF.

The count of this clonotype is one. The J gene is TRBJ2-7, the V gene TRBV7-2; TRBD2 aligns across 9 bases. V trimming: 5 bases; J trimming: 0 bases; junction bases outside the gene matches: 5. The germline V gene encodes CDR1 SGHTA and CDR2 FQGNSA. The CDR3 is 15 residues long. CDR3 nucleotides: TGTGCCAGCAGCGTAAGCGGGAGGCTCTCCTACGAGCAGTACTTC. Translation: CASSVSGRLSYEQYF. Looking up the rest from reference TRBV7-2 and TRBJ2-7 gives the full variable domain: GAGVSQSPSNKVTEKGKDVELRCDPISGHTALYWYRQSLGQGLEFLIYFQGNSAPDKSGLPSDRFSAERTGGSVSTLTIQRTQQEDSAVYLCASSVSGRLSYEQYFGPGTRLTVT.

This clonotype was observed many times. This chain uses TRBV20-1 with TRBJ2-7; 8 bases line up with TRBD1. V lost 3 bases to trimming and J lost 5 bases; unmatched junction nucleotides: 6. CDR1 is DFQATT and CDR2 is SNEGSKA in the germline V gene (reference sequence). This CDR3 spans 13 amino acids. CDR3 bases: TGCAGTGCTAGTCCCGGACAGGGCCACGAGCAGTACTTC. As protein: CSASPGQGHEQYF.

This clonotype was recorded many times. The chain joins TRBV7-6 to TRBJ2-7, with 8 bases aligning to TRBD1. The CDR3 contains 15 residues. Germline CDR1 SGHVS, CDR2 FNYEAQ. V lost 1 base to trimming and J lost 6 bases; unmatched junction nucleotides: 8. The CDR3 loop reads CASSLVRQGASEQYF. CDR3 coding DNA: TGTGCCAGCAGCTTAGTACGTCAGGGGGCCTCCGAGCAGTACTTC. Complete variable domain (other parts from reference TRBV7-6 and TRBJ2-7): GAGVSQSPRYKVTKRGQDVALRCDPISGHVSLYWYRQALGQGPEFLTYFNYEAQQDKSGLPNDRFSAERPEGSISTLTIQRTEQRDSAMYRCASSLVRQGASEQYFGPGTRLTVT.

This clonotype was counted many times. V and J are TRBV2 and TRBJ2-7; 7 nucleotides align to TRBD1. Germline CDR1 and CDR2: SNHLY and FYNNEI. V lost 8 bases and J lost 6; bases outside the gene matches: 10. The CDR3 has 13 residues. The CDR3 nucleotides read TGTGCCAGCGGTCGGCAGGCAGGGGGCGAGCAGTACTTC. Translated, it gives CASGRQAGGEQYF.

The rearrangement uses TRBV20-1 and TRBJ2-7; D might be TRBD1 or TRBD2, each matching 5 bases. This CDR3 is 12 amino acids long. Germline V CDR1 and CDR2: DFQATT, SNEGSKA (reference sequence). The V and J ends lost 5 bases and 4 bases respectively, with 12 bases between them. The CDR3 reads CSAYPGQYEQYF. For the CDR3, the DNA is TGCAGTGCTTACCCGGGGCAGTACGAGCAGTACTTC.

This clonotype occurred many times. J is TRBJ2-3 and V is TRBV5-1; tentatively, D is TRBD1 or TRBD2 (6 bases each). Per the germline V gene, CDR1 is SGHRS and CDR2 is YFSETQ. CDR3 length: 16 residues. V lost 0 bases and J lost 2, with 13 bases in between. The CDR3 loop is CASSLAQGRLTDTQYF. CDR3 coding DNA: TGCGCCAGCAGCTTGGCCCAGGGGAGGCTCACAGATACGCAGTATTTT.